This T cell receptor beta chain was found in a study of radiotherapy plus CTLA-4 blockade in lung cancer. Study at large: Disease control reached more than 30%, with objective responses in over 15%. Study-level findings and limits: Alongside interferon-beta, early blood T cell clone dynamics were reportedly the best predictor of response. There was expansion of tumor-derived TCR clones in blood after radiotherapy plus ipilimumab.

Germline V lookup: CDR1 SGHRS, CDR2 YFSETQ. V was cut by 0 bases and J by 6 bases, with 7 bases left in between. The CDR3 covers 13 residues. On this clone itself: The antigen is undetermined.

Clones were sequenced by immunoSEQ multiplex PCR, and TCRdb holds only the in-frame ones, with some missing. Of 80,000 to 100,000 clones listed, 80% to 90% are singletons. The sequenced sample was peripheral blood, obtained from a patient treated with radiotherapy plus ipilimumab. V gene TRBV5-1 combines with J gene TRBJ2-1; the D gene is possibly TRBD2 (6 bases). The origin of this receptor is a human donor with non-small cell lung cancer that progressed on radiotherapy plus ipilimumab. CDR3 in DNA: TGCGCCAGCAGCTTGGTCGGGGGCAATGAGCAGTTCTTC. Its translation: CASSLVGGNEQFF.